Below are 24 T cell receptor beta chains sequenced from a single sample in a study of T-cell reconstitution after alpha-beta-depleted transplantation in children. A TCRbeta library incorporating unique molecular identifiers was prepared. Using its own MiXCR run on the PCR reads, TCRdb lists one record per CDR3 protein. The sample holds approximately 300,000 distinct CDR3 sequences, 11% seen once. Sequenced material: peripheral blood, taken 180 days after TCRalphabeta/CD19-depleted stem cell transplant. The receptors stem from a male patient under 10 years old who had a stem cell transplant for chronic granulomatous disease, so the T cells may come from the graft donor.

This clonotype was detected ten times or more. This chain joins TRBV7-8 and TRBJ1-1; 8 positions match TRBD1. The CDR3 extends over 15 amino acids. With V trimmed by 11 bases and J by 3 bases, 14 bases remained unmatched. Germline CDR1 SGHVS, CDR2 FQNEAQ. The CDR3 nucleotides are TGTGCCTCCACCAAGTCGGGACAGGCCGACACTGAAGCTTTCTTT. This sequence encodes CASTKSGQADTEAFF.

This chain uses TRBV23-1 with TRBJ2-5, with D hard to call. TRBV23-1 qualifies as an ORF whose function is uncertain. This CDR3 has 14 residues. V was shortened by 4 bases and J by 1 base, with 10 bases between the two germline ends. The CDR3 bases are TGCGCCAGCAGTCGATTGACCATCCAAGAGACCCAGTACTTC. Protein product: CASSRLTIQETQYF.

This clonotype was picked up many times. The J gene is TRBJ2-7, the V gene TRBV12-3 or TRBV12-4, with D maybe TRBD1 (7 bases). The CDR3 is 15 residues long. The V and J ends lost 5 bases and 2 bases respectively, with 16 bases between them. The CDR3 bases are TGTGCCAGCAGTCTGAGGACAGGAGGGGCCTACGAGCAGTACTTC. Its protein is CASSLRTGGAYEQYF.

This clonotype was counted ten times or more. V usage is TRBV11-2 and J usage is TRBJ2-7; 8 nucleotides match TRBD1. The CDR3 spans 16 residues. Germline V gene sequence: CDR1 SGHAT, CDR2 FQNNGV. V lost 4 bases and J lost 6; bases outside the gene matches: 14. CDR3 protein: CASSSLRGRGRPEQYF. CDR3 bases: TGTGCCAGCAGCTCCCTCCGCGGCAGGGGGCGCCCCGAGCAGTACTTC. Looking up the rest from reference TRBV11-2 and TRBJ2-7 gives the full variable domain: EAGVAQSPRYKIIEKRQSVAFWCNPISGHATLYWYQQILGQGPKLLIQFQNNGVVDDSQLPKDRFSAERLKGVDSTLKIQPAKLEDSAVYLCASSSLRGRGRPEQYFGPGTRLTVT.

The chain couples TRBV14 to TRBJ1-2, with D perhaps matching TRBD1 (6 bases). Deletions cut 0 bases from V and 4 bases from J, with 18 bases between. Germline CDR1 is SGHDN and CDR2 is FVKESK. The CDR3 is 17 residues long. CDR3 sequence: CASSQDPTFDRIYGYTF. DNA of the CDR3: TGTGCCAGCAGCCAAGACCCCACCTTCGACAGGATCTATGGCTACACCTTC. The whole variable domain, filled in from reference TRBV14 and TRBJ1-2, reads EAGVTQFPSHSVIEKGQTVTLRCDPISGHDNLYWYRRVMGKEIKFLLHFVKESKQDESGMPNNRFLAERTGGTYSTLKVQPAELEDSGVYFCASSQDPTFDRIYGYTFGSGTRLTVV.

A few counts support this clonotype. V gene TRBV6-1 combines with J gene TRBJ2-7; 8 bases line up with TRBD1. CDR3 length equals 14 residues. In germline, CDR1 is MNHNS, CDR2 SASEGT. V dropped 5 bases and J dropped 3; count of bases not matched to a gene: 6. The CDR3 nucleotides read TGTGCCAGCAGTATGTCCGGGACAGGCTACGAGCAGTACTTC. It yields the protein CASSMSGTGYEQYF.

On this clonotype itself: This may be a read error: a much more frequent sequence differs by one nucleotide. This is likely a read error, given that the CDR3 carries no conserved phenylalanine or tryptophan at its end. The chain combines TRBV15 with TRBJ2-7, with D unresolved. The germline V and J ends were trimmed by 6 bases and 5 bases, with 14 bases remaining between them. Germline V lookup: CDR1 LNHNV, CDR2 YYDKDF (reference sequence). This CDR3 is 13 amino acids long. CDR3: CATSLVRKDEQYS. In nucleotides, the CDR3 is TGTGCCACCAGTCTGGTGCGAAAGGACGAGCAGTACTCC.

This clonotype was seen many times. The chain employs TRBV6-2 or TRBV6-3 and TRBJ2-6; D is unclear. Germline V CDR1 and CDR2: MNHEY, SVGEGT. Trimming left V 6 bases short and J 0 bases short, with 18 bases between. CDR3 size: 18 residues. The CDR3 nucleotides are TGTGCCAGCAGCCAATACCCCGGACCCCTCTCTGGGGCCAACGTCCTGACTTTC. Protein sequence: CASSQYPGPLSGANVLTF.

This clonotype was recorded at least ten times. The chain is built from TRBV29-1 and TRBJ2-7; perhaps TRBD1 as D (6 bases). Germline assignment: CDR1 SQVTM and CDR2 ANQGSEA. V lost 5 bases, J lost 6 bases, and 17 bases lay in between. The CDR3 sequence is 13 residues long. This chain's CDR3 is CSVSLGAETEQYF. The CDR3 DNA is TGCAGCGTTAGTTTGGGGGCTGAGACCGAGCAGTACTTC.

This clonotype was counted ten times or more. The genes are TRBV7-2 and TRBJ2-2; D unclear. This CDR3 comprises 13 residues. V was shortened by 4 bases and J by 7 bases, with 10 bases between the two germline ends. Looked up from germline, CDR1 is SGHTA and CDR2 is FQGNSA. Here the CDR3 reads CASSSVRVGELFF. The CDR3 DNA follows: TGTGCCAGCAGCTCCGTGAGAGTCGGGGAGCTGTTTTTT.

Remarks on this clonotype: This may stem from a read error, because a much larger clone lies one nucleotide away. The chain is built from TRBV20-1 and TRBJ2-1, with D unresolved. The V end was cut by 0 bases, the J end by 15 bases, with 12 bases between. Germline V lookup: CDR1 DFQATT, CDR2 SNEGSKA (reference sequence). The CDR3 runs to 11 residues. The CDR3 is CSARDGPLLFF. In DNA form, the CDR3 reads TGCAGTGCTAGAGACGGACCCCTTCTGTTCTTC.

This clonotype was detected many times. V usage is TRBV29-1 and J usage is TRBJ2-1, with 7 positions matching TRBD1. CDR3 length: 16 amino acids. V lost 7 bases and J lost 0; bases outside the gene matches: 12. Per the germline V gene, CDR1 is SQVTM and CDR2 is ANQGSEA. The DNA of the CDR3 is TGCAGCGCTCTGGGTGGGGACAGCTTCTCCTACAATGAGCAGTTCTTC. Amino acid sequence: CSALGGDSFSYNEQFF.

At least ten counts were recorded for this clonotype. V and J are TRBV15 and TRBJ2-1; TRBD2 matches 7 bases. The CDR3 sequence is 15 residues long. The germline V gene has CDR1 LNHNV and CDR2 YYDKDF (reference sequence). Unmatched junction bases numbered 3, after V lost 1 base and J lost 3 bases. CDR3 sequence (DNA): TGTGCCACCAGCAGAGCGACGGGAGGCTACAATGAGCAGTTCTTC. It encodes CATSRATGGYNEQFF. The complete variable domain, with remaining parts taken from reference TRBV15 and TRBJ2-1, reads DAMVIQNPRYQVTQFGKPVTLSCSQTLNHNVMYWYQQKSSQAPKLLFHYYDKDFNNEADTPDNFQSRRPNTSFCFLDIRSPGLGDTAMYLCATSRATGGYNEQFFGPGTRLTVL.

The table lists this clonotype with many counts. The J gene is TRBJ2-3, the V gene TRBV30, with 10 bases aligning to TRBD2. Germline lookup yields CDR1 GTSNPN and CDR2 SVGIG (reference sequence). J gave up 5 bases and V 3 bases, and 5 bases lay outside the gene matches. There are 14 residues in the CDR3. Written as DNA, the CDR3 is TGTGCCTGGAGGTTTTTAGCGGGGGGAGATACGCAGTATTTT. Residues: CAWRFLAGGDTQYF.

At least ten counts were recorded for this clonotype. The V gene is TRBV20-1, the J gene TRBJ2-1; 10 positions match TRBD2. Germline assignment: CDR1 DFQATT and CDR2 SNEGSKA (reference sequence). The V segment lost 3 bases and the J segment 1 base; nucleotides outside the gene matches: 0. The CDR3 contains 14 residues. The CDR3 sequence is CSARGLASYNEQFF. The CDR3 DNA reads as TGCAGTGCTAGGGGACTAGCGTCCTACAATGAGCAGTTCTTC.

At least ten counts were recorded for this clonotype. This chain joins TRBV29-1 and TRBJ2-5; D call uncertain. Trimming shortened V by 5 bases and J by 1 base, and 11 bases separated the two germline ends. The CDR3 covers 13 residues. Germline CDR1 reads SQVTM; CDR2 reads ANQGSEA. CDR3: CSVYGRLQETQYF. The CDR3 DNA sequence: TGCAGCGTTTATGGACGCCTCCAAGAGACCCAGTACTTC.

This clonotype was detected many times. The rearrangement uses TRBV11-2 and TRBJ2-2, with D perhaps TRBD1 (5 bases). Trimming shortened V by 1 base and J by 6 bases, and 12 bases separated the two germline ends. The CDR3 loop spans 15 amino acids. Germline CDR1 and CDR2: SGHAT and FQNNGV. The CDR3 loop reads CASSLATGVAGELFF. For the CDR3, the DNA is TGTGCCAGCAGCTTAGCAACAGGTGTGGCCGGGGAGCTGTTTTTT.

The V and J genes are TRBV2 and TRBJ1-5; 7 nucleotides agree with TRBD1. This CDR3 contains 17 residues. CDR1 and CDR2 from the germline V gene are SNHLY and FYNNEI. J gave up 2 bases and V 5 bases, and 12 bases lay outside the gene matches. CDR3 amino acids: CASSPGSGGRGNQPQHF. In DNA form, the CDR3 reads TGTGCCAGCAGTCCCGGGTCAGGGGGGCGAGGCAATCAGCCCCAGCATTTT. Drawing the rest from reference TRBV2 and TRBJ1-5, the complete variable domain is EPEVTQTPSHQVTQMGQEVILRCVPISNHLYFYWYRQILGQKVEFLVSFYNNEISEKSEIFDDQFSVERPDGSNFTLKIRSTKLEDSAMYFCASSPGSGGRGNQPQHFGDGTRLSIL.

In regard to this clonotype: The junction and the germline gene differ at one end; a read error may be behind it. The V call is TRBV20-1, the J call TRBJ2-7; D possibly corresponds to TRBD2 (6 bases). The V gene's germline CDR1 is DFQATT and CDR2 SNEGSKA (reference sequence). The CDR3 loop spans 17 amino acids. CDR3 residues: CCARENGGTRFSYEQYF. The CDR3 DNA sequence: TGCTGTGCTAGAGAAAATGGCGGGACCCGTTTCTCCTACGAGCAGTACTTC.

This clonotype showed up many times. The chain couples TRBV21-1 to TRBJ2-1; TRBD2, the table's D call, was not compared with the DNA. TRBV21-1 is reported as a pseudogene. This CDR3 spans 14 amino acids. This CDR3 reads CASSKGLGDNEQFF. CDR3 in DNA: TGTGCCAGCAGCAAAGGACTAGGGGACAATGAGCAGTTCTTC.

The V gene is TRBV14, the J gene TRBJ2-2, with 11 nucleotides matching TRBD2. Germline-derived CDR1 and CDR2 are SGHDN and FVKESK. Unmatched junction bases numbered 6, after V lost 6 bases and J lost 6 bases. This CDR3 has 15 amino acids. The CDR3 coding sequence is TGTGCCAGCAGTCGTCTAGCGGGAGGACCCGGGGAGCTGTTTTTT. Protein sequence: CASSRLAGGPGELFF. Combining the CDR3 with reference TRBV14 and TRBJ2-2 gives the whole variable domain EAGVTQFPSHSVIEKGQTVTLRCDPISGHDNLYWYRRVMGKEIKFLLHFVKESKQDESGMPNNRFLAERTGGTYSTLKVQPAELEDSGVYFCASSRLAGGPGELFFGEGSRLTVL.

This clonotype was observed many times. The chain uses TRBV7-2 and TRBJ2-5, with a possible D match to TRBD1 (5 bases). The CDR3 extends over 14 amino acids. The V end lost 1 base, the J end lost 5 bases, and 11 bases lay between the germline ends. The germline gives CDR1 SGHTA, CDR2 FQGNSA. The CDR3 reads CASSLDLGRETQYF. CDR3 nucleotides: TGTGCCAGCAGCTTAGATTTGGGGCGGGAGACCCAGTACTTC.

Note on this clonotype: A read error may explain this, as a much larger clone is one base away. This chain links TRBV29-1 with TRBJ2-1; D perhaps matches TRBD2 (5 bases). This CDR3 has 12 amino acids. CDR1 is SQVTM and CDR2 is ANQGSEA in the germline V gene. DNA for the CDR3: TGCCGCGTCCCCGGGGACTACAATGAGCAGTTCTTC. Its protein product is CRVPGDYNEQFF.

This clonotype was picked up a small number of times. Being one base from a much bigger clone, this may be a read error. The chain's CDR3 is CASSLPNGANYGDTF. The CDR3 coding sequence is TGTGCCAGCAGCTTACCCAATGGGGCTAACTATGGCGACACCTTC. The chain has TRBV5-4 and TRBJ1-2, with TRBD1 as a possible D gene (5 bases). CDR3 size: 15 residues. Germline V CDR1 and CDR2: SGHNT, YYREEE (reference sequence).